The next 5 T cell receptor beta chains were all read from a single sample in a study of Ad26.COV2.S vaccination and SARS-CoV-2 variants (dated by TCRdb to the early 2020s). The treatment or condition label here, explained by the study, means: over 15 received Ad26.COV2.S at low or high dose, single or two shots; about 5 received placebo; per-sample allocation not given. Repertoires of vaccine and placebo recipients were sequenced from samples collected on day 63 after the first injection. Libraries were prepared through the immunoSEQ multiplex PCR assay. TCRdb limited this immuneACCESS table to in-frame rearrangements with V and J called. A share of clones is missing; checked studies link under half to unresolved V genes, and the rest is unexplained. The sample table lists about half a million clones, about 89% of them with a count of one. The biggest ten clones account for around 1.6% of the sample.

Source: peripheral blood, taken in a trial of Ad26.COV2.S vaccine versus placebo. The receptors were gathered from a person between 18 and 60 years old who received the Ad26.COV2.S COVID-19 vaccine or a placebo.

The chain is built from TRBV4-2 and TRBJ1-6; D possibly corresponds to TRBD1 (6 bases). Trimming removed 3 bases from V and 0 bases from J, with 15 bases in between. The CDR3 has 18 residues. Germline lookup yields CDR1 LGHNA and CDR2 YNFKEQ. The DNA for the CDR3 is TGTGCCAGCAGCCAGGCCGTGGGAGGGGGCTCCTATAATTCACCCCTCCACTTT. Amino acid sequence: CASSQAVGGGSYNSPLHF.

Points on this clone: This sample includes further DNA sequences coding for the same CDR3. The chain links TRBV28 to TRBJ1-1; D gene ambiguous. The V gene's germline CDR1 is MDHEN and CDR2 SYDVKM. The length of the CDR3 is 12 residues. V shed 6 bases and J shed 0 bases, with 5 bases lying between them. CDR3 DNA sequence: TGTGCCAGCAGCCTTATGAACACTGAAGCTTTCTTT. Protein: CASSLMNTEAFF.

The chain recombines TRBV3-1 (or the pseudogene TRBV3-2) with TRBJ2-3; a possible D gene is TRBD1 (5 bases). The CDR3 covers 16 residues. V was shortened by 8 bases and J by 2 bases, with 20 bases between the two germline ends. Germline V gives CDR1 LGHDT, CDR2 YNNKEL (reference sequence). For the CDR3, the DNA is TGTGCCAGCCCTCCTACAGGACCCCGACACACAGATACGCAGTATTTT. Residues: CASPPTGPRHTDTQYF.

The gene calls are TRBV7-2 and TRBJ2-7; D is undetermined. V lost 5 bases to trimming and J lost 5 bases, with 16 bases between them. CDR3 length equals 14 residues. Per germline, CDR1 SGHTA and CDR2 FQGNSA. The CDR3 is CASSPQMGSNEQYF. The DNA for the CDR3 is TGTGCCAGCAGCCCCCAGATGGGCTCGAACGAGCAGTACTTC.

The chain employs TRBV28 and TRBJ2-1; 13 positions match TRBD2. The CDR3 runs to 15 residues. After removal of 3 bases from V and 10 bases from J, the junction contained 6 bases not matched to a gene. Germline values: CDR1 MDHEN, CDR2 SYDVKM. The chain's CDR3 is CASSFWTSGSREQFF. The CDR3 DNA sequence: TGTGCCAGCAGTTTTTGGACTAGCGGGAGCCGGGAGCAGTTCTTC. Full variable domain (remainder filled in from reference TRBV28 and TRBJ2-1): DVKVTQSSRYLVKRTGEKVFLECVQDMDHENMFWYRQDPGLGLRLIYFSYDVKMKEKGDIPEGYSVSREKKERFSLILESASTNQTSMYLCASSFWTSGSREQFFGPGTRLTVL.